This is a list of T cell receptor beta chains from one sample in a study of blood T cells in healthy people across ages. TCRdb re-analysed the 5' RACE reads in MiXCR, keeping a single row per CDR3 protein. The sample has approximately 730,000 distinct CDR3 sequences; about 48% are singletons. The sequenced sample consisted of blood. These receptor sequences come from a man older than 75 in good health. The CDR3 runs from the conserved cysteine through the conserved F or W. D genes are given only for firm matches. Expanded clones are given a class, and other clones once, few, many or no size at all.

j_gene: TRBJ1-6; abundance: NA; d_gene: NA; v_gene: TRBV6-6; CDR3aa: CASSSPGGGDSPLHF; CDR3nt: TGTGCCAGCAGTTCCCCCGGGGGGGGAGACTCACCCCTCCACTTT
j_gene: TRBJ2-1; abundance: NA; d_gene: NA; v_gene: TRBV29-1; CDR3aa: CSVEGGAGGYNEQFF; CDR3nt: TGCAGCGTTGAAGGGGGGGCAGGTGGGTACAATGAGCAGTTCTTC
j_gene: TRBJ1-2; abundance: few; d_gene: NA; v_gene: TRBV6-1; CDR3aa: CASSEKGGYTF; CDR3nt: TGTGCCAGCAGTGAAAAGGGAGGCTACACCTTC
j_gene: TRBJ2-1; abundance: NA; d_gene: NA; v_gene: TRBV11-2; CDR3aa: CASSLVAYREQFF; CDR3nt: TGTGCCAGCAGCTTAGTCGCCTATCGGGAGCAGTTCTTC
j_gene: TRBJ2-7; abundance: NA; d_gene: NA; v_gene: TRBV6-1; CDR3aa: CASRPGTPDYEQYF; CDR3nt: TGTGCCAGCAGACCCGGGACTCCTGACTACGAGCAGTACTTC
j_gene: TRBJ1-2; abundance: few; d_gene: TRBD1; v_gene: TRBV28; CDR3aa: CASSWDRRQGGGYTF; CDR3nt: TGTGCCAGCAGTTGGGACAGGCGACAGGGGGGTGGCTACACCTTC
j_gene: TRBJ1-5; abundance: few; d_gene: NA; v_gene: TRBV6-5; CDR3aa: CASSKAFGDNQPQHF; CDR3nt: TGTGCCAGCAGTAAAGCGTTCGGAGACAATCAGCCCCAGCATTTT
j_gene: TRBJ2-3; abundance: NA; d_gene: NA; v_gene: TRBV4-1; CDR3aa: CASSQPRSRGGHRYAYF; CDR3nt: TGCGCCAGCAGCCAACCCAGATCTAGAGGGGGGCACAGATACGCGTATTTT
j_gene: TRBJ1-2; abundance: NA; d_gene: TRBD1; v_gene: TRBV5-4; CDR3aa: CASSSTRQGDNGYTF; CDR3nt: TGTGCCAGCAGCTCGACGAGACAGGGTGATAATGGCTACACCTTC
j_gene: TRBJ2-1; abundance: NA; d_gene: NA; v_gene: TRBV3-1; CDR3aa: CASSQETQTEQFF; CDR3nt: TGTGCCAGCAGCCAAGAGACCCAGACTGAGCAGTTCTTC
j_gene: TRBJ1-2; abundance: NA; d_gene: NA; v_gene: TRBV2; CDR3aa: CASSEDVNYGYTF; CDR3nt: TGTGCCAGCAGTGAAGACGTTAACTATGGCTACACCTTC
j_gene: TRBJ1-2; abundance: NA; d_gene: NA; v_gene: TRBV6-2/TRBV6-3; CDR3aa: CASSYDRAGLAGYTF; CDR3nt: TGTGCCAGCAGTTACGATAGGGCAGGACTGGCTGGCTACACCTTC
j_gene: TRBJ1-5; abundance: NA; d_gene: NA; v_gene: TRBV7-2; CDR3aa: CASSLSIGRLSNQPQHF; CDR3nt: TGTGCCAGCAGCTTAAGTATTGGGCGGCTTAGCAATCAGCCCCAGCATTTT
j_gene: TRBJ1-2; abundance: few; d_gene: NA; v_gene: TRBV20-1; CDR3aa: CSARAGWGYGYTF; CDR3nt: TGCAGTGCTAGAGCCGGTTGGGGCTATGGCTACACCTTC
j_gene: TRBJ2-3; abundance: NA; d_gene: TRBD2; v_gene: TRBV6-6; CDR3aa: CASRELADGRNTQYF; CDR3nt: TGTGCCAGCAGAGAACTAGCGGACGGTAGGAATACGCAGTATTTT
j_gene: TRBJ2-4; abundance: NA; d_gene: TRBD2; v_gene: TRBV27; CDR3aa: CASRGSGGGWAKNIQYF; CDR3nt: TGTGCCAGCAGGGGGTCGGGAGGGGGGTGGGCCAAAAACATTCAGTACTTC
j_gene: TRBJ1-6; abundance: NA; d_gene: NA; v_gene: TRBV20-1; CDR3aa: CSARGTGRVSPLHF; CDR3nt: TGCAGTGCTAGAGGGACGGGAAGGGTCTCACCCCTCCACTTT
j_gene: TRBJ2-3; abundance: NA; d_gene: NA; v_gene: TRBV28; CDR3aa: CASSSVGTDTQYF; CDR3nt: TGTGCCAGCAGTTCGGTCGGCACAGATACGCAGTATTTT
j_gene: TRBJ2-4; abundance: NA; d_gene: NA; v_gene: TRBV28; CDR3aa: CASSLWLQGGGRQYF; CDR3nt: TGTGCCAGCAGTTTATGGTTACAAGGGGGAGGCCGGCAGTACTTC
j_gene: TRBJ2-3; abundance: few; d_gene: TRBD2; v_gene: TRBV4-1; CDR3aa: CASRDGLAGSTDTQYF; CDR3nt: TGCGCCAGCAGGGACGGACTAGCGGGAAGCACAGATACGCAGTATTTT
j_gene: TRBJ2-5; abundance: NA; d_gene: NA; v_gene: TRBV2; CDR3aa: CASRGHPYQETQYF; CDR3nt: TGTGCCAGTAGGGGACACCCGTACCAAGAGACCCAGTACTTC
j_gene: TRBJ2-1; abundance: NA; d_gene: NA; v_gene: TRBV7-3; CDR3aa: CASSLTKQNEQFF; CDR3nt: TGTGCCAGCAGCTTAACTAAACAGAATGAGCAGTTCTTC
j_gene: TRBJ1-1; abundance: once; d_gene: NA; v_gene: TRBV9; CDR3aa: CASKSQGEAFF; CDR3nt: TGTGCCAGCAAGTCTCAGGGGGAAGCTTTCTTT
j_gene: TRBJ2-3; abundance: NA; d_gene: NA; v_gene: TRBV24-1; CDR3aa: CATSDWTEDTQYF; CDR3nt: TGTGCCACCAGTGATTGGACTGAAGATACGCAGTATTTT
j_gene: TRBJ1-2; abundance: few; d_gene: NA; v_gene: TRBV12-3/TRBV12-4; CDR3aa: CASRVEGGGNYGYTF; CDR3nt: TGTGCCAGCAGAGTCGAAGGAGGGGGGAACTATGGCTACACCTTC
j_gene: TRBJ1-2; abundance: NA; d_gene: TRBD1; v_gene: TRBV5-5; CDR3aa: CASSLEWTGFGYTF; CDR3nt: TGTGCCAGCAGCTTGGAATGGACAGGGTTTGGCTACACCTTC
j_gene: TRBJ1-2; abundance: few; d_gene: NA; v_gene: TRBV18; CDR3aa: CASSPGQSNYGYTF; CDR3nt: TGTGCCAGCTCACCCGGACAGTCCAACTATGGCTACACCTTC
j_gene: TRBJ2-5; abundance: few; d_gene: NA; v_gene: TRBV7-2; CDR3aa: CASSPREWETQYF; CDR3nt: TGTGCCAGCAGCCCCAGGGAGTGGGAGACCCAGTACTTC